What follows are 16 T cell receptor beta chains derived from one specimen sequenced in a study of T cells in Graves' hyperthyroidism and ophthalmopathy. RNA transcripts yielded amplified TCR beta CDR3 regions. With the HTBI primer set, the TCR CDR3 went through a first round of RT-PCR. TCRdb reprocessed the multiplex PCR reads with MiXCR, giving one entry per CDR3 protein. The sample contains 380,000 or so distinct CDR3 sequences, approximately 12% of which appear only once. The sample comprised blood. The receptors derive from a man between 25 and 39 years old with Graves' hyperthyroidism that later progressed to Graves' ophthalmopathy.

The chain has TRBV7-6 and TRBJ2-1; D assignment may be TRBD1 or TRBD2 (7 bases each). The CDR3 runs to 17 residues. Trimming stripped 5 bases from V and 5 bases from J, with 22 bases between. The germline V gene encodes CDR1 SGHVS and CDR2 FNYEAQ. CDR3 loop: CASSPKTTGREDNEQFF. The CDR3 DNA is TGTGCCAGCAGCCCAAAAACGACAGGGAGGGAGGACAATGAGCAGTTCTTC.

In its sample, this clonotype was seen many times. J is TRBJ2-1 and V is TRBV20-1, with D possibly being TRBD1 (5 bases). The CDR3 has 13 residues. CDR1 DFQATT and CDR2 SNEGSKA come from the germline V gene (reference sequence). The ends were cut back, 5 bases at V and 4 bases at J, with 12 bases in the middle. DNA for the CDR3: TGCAGTGCTGATGTAGGGGCTTACAATGAGCAGTTCTTC. Protein: CSADVGAYNEQFF.

This clonotype was observed a handful of times. V usage is TRBV4-1 and J usage is TRBJ1-6, with 10 bases lining up with TRBD1. The trim removed 2 bases at V and 0 bases at J, leaving 4 bases unmatched. Germline assignment: CDR1 MGHRA and CDR2 YSYEKL. This CDR3 is built from 18 residues. The CDR3 nucleotides read TGCGCCAGCAGCCAACCTCGGACAGGGGGCTCCTATAATTCACCCCTCCACTTT. It specifies CASSQPRTGGSYNSPLHF.

This clonotype was detected ten times or more. The chain carries TRBV7-9 and TRBJ2-7, with D tentatively TRBD1 (5 bases). Per germline, CDR1 SEHNR and CDR2 FQNEAQ (reference sequence). Trimming took off 0 bases at V and 5 bases at J, with 20 bases between the two ends. There are 17 residues in the CDR3. The CDR3 DNA sequence: TGTGCCAGCAGCTTAGCGCCAGGACAAAAGGGGCGCGACGAGCAGTACTTC. Its translation is CASSLAPGQKGRDEQYF.

The V call is TRBV28, the J call TRBJ2-4; D is possibly TRBD1 (6 bases). Trimming removed 3 bases from V and 0 bases from J, with 15 bases in between. Germline CDR1 MDHEN, CDR2 SYDVKM. CDR3 length: 17 residues. The CDR3 protein is CASSFSARGIAKNIQYF. DNA of the CDR3: TGTGCCAGCAGTTTTTCTGCCAGGGGAATAGCCAAAAACATTCAGTACTTC.

This clonotype was recorded at least ten times. The rearrangement links TRBV5-1 to TRBJ1-4, with 8 positions matching TRBD1. CDR1 is SGHRS and CDR2 is YFSETQ in the germline V gene. The CDR3 is made up of 14 amino acids. V shed 4 bases and J 5 bases; nucleotides not matched to a gene: 4. The CDR3 is CASSRTGTNEKLFF. For the CDR3, the DNA is TGCGCCAGCAGCAGGACAGGGACCAATGAAAAACTGTTTTTT.

This rearrangement joins TRBV5-8 to TRBJ1-4, with 7 bases that match TRBD1. CDR3 length: 16 residues. CDR1 and CDR2 from the germline V gene are SGHTS and YDEGEE. The J segment lost 8 bases and the V segment lost 4 bases, leaving 14 bases of the junction unmatched. CDR3 in DNA: TGTGCCAGCAGCCCGGGGAGCACAGGGGTAGCGGAAAAACTGTTTTTT. It yields the protein CASSPGSTGVAEKLFF.

The J gene is TRBJ1-2, the V gene TRBV28; D perhaps matches TRBD1 (5 bases). The CDR3 is 13 amino acids. Trimming cost V 7 bases and J 0 bases, with 9 bases left between them. Germline loops: CDR1 MDHEN, CDR2 SYDVKM. The CDR3: CASKTESNYGYTF. The CDR3 bases are TGTGCCAGCAAGACAGAATCTAACTATGGCTACACCTTC.

The CDR3: CASSYPWRGGLDTQYF. The CDR3, as DNA: TGTGCCAGCAGCTACCCTTGGCGGGGGGGGCTAGATACGCAGTATTTT. The chain joins TRBV7-9 to TRBJ2-3, with 9 nucleotides matching TRBD2. This CDR3 has 16 residues. CDR1 SEHNR and CDR2 FQNEAQ come from the germline V gene (reference sequence). Trimming at V came to 4 bases and at J to 5 bases, leaving 10 bases not matched to a gene.

The chain carries TRBV19 and TRBJ2-7; 9 bases are shared with TRBD1. Germline trimming cut 5 bases from V and 3 bases from J; bases unmatched to any gene: 8. The CDR3 runs to 15 residues. CDR1 and CDR2 from the germline V gene are LNHDA and SQIVND (reference sequence). The CDR3 DNA sequence: TGTGCCAGTAGTCCGAGACAGGGGGGCATCTACGAGCAGTACTTC. It specifies CASSPRQGGIYEQYF. The whole variable domain, filled in from reference TRBV19 and TRBJ2-7, reads DGGITQSPKYLFRKEGQNVTLSCEQNLNHDAMYWYRQDPGQGLRLIYYSQIVNDFQKGDIAEGYSVSREKKESFPLTVTSAQKNPTAFYLCASSPRQGGIYEQYFGPGTRLTVT.

A few counts support this clonotype. DNA of the CDR3: TGTGCCAGCAGTCCAGCAACGACCAACCTGGATTACAATGAGCAGTTCTTC. It is translated as CASSPATTNLDYNEQFF. The chain employs TRBV5-6 and TRBJ2-1; D remains unclear. Germline assignment: CDR1 SGHDT and CDR2 YYEEEE. The CDR3 contains 17 residues. Trimming shortened V by 5 bases and J by 4 bases, and 22 bases separated the two germline ends.

Ten or more counts support this clonotype. V usage is TRBV30 and J usage is TRBJ1-4; a weak D match, TRBD1 (5 bases). Germline V gene sequence: CDR1 GTSNPN, CDR2 SVGIG (reference sequence). The CDR3 is made up of 14 amino acids. V lost 3 bases and J lost 5, with 13 bases in between. The CDR3 spells CAWRRGARNEKLFF. In DNA form, the CDR3 reads TGTGCCTGGAGGAGGGGCGCCCGGAATGAAAAACTGTTTTTT.

Note on this clonotype: Since a much larger clone is just one base distant, this may be a read error. The V and J genes are TRBV7-8 and TRBJ2-2; D gene uncertain. Per the germline V gene, CDR1 is SGHVS and CDR2 is FQNEAQ. This CDR3 is 15 amino acids long. In DNA form, the CDR3 reads TGTGCCAGCAGCTTAGCTGGCCCGAACGCCGGGGAGCTGTTTTTT. Protein: CASSLAGPNAGELFF.

This clonotype appeared many times. The gene calls are TRBV2 and TRBJ1-2; possible D gene TRBD1, 6 bases. CDR1 and CDR2 from the germline V gene are SNHLY and FYNNEI. The CDR3 totals 14 residues. V lost 4 bases and J 2 bases, leaving 11 bases between the germline ends. CDR3 sequence (DNA): TGTGCCAGCAGTGGTAGTGGGACAAACTATGGCTACACCTTC. Translation gives CASSGSGTNYGYTF. The complete variable domain, with remaining parts taken from reference TRBV2 and TRBJ1-2, reads EPEVTQTPSHQVTQMGQEVILRCVPISNHLYFYWYRQILGQKVEFLVSFYNNEISEKSEIFDDQFSVERPDGSNFTLKIRSTKLEDSAMYFCASSGSGTNYGYTFGSGTRLTVV.

This rearrangement joins TRBV4-2 to TRBJ2-7; D might be TRBD1 or TRBD2, each matching 5 bases. V lost 1 base and J 2 bases, leaving 12 bases between the germline ends. The CDR3 is 15 residues long. Germline assignment: CDR1 LGHNA and CDR2 YNFKEQ. The CDR3 sequence is CASSQGWDGTYEQYF. The CDR3 nucleotides read TGTGCCAGCAGCCAAGGATGGGACGGTACCTACGAGCAGTACTTC.

This clonotype occurred many times. The chain couples TRBV7-9 to TRBJ2-1; D is tentatively TRBD1 or TRBD2 (5 bases each). V was trimmed by 5 bases and J by 10 bases, leaving 12 bases between them. The CDR3 covers 12 residues. Germline CDR1 reads SEHNR; CDR2 reads FQNEAQ (reference sequence). The CDR3 sequence is CASSLGPWEQFF. CDR3 in DNA: TGTGCCAGCAGCCTGGGACCGTGGGAGCAGTTCTTC.